This T cell receptor (beta chain) came from a study of OX40 agonist ivuxolimab in advanced cancers. Study background: Patients receiving dose escalation had hepatocellular carcinoma, melanoma, renal cell or head and neck cancer. General observations from the study: There was clonal expansion of CD4+ and CD8+ blood T cells by week 6 at 0.1 to 3.0 mg/kg.

Any history of autoimmune disease or systemic immunosuppression disqualified patients. About this clone: What it binds is unknown. This same CDR3 is encoded by further DNA sequences in the sample.

The germline gives CDR1 SGHNT, CDR2 YYREEE (reference sequence). The CDR3 loop spans 12 amino acids. Trimming cost V 4 bases and J 7 bases, with 9 bases left between them. Sequenced by immunoSEQ multiplex PCR; TCRdb stores in-frame clones only, minus some. The sample records under 150,000 clones, approximately 90% being singletons. This rearrangement joins TRBV5-4 to TRBJ2-1, with D maybe TRBD1 (6 bases). The specimen was CD4+ or CD8+ T cells sorted from blood, collected in a trial of the OX40 agonist ivuxolimab. The sequence came from an adult with an advanced solid tumor such as melanoma, head and neck, liver or kidney cancer. CDR3 sequence: CASSPDRNEQFF. The CDR3 nucleotides read TGTGCCAGCAGCCCCGACAGGAATGAGCAGTTCTTC. Full variable domain (outside the CDR3, taken from reference TRBV5-4 and TRBJ2-1): ETGVTQSPTHLIKTRGQQVTLRCSSQSGHNTVSWYQQALGQGPQFIFQYYREEENGRGNFPPRFSGLQFPNYSSELNVNALELDDSALYLCASSPDRNEQFFGPGTRLTVL.